This T cell receptor beta chain was captured by sequencing in a study of T cells in narcolepsy. Looking at the study overall: Healthy controls were enrolled alongside patients with narcolepsy type 1 or type 2. Overall study results and limits: Autoreactive clonotypes reportedly recurred in blood of same and different patients, not controls. Same-patient CSF and blood CD4+ T cell clonotypes included HCRT-specific and TRIB2-specific autoreactive ones. Autoreactive clone sequences were missing from some blood memory CD4+ repertoires.

On this clone: The antigen remains undetermined.

Clones were sequenced by immunoSEQ multiplex PCR, and TCRdb holds only the in-frame ones, with some missing. Here the sample spans under 35,000 clones, 75% to 85% being singletons. The CDR3 loop spans 15 amino acids. V was shortened by 5 bases and J by 0 bases, with 13 bases between the two germline ends. Germline V CDR1 and CDR2: MNHEY, SVGAGI. The clonotype originates from a human donor with narcolepsy. Sequencing was carried out using CD45RA- memory CD4+ T cells from PBMCs. The V and J genes are TRBV6-5 and TRBJ2-5; TRBD2 might be the D (5 bases). The CDR3 loop reads CASSPPDWYQETQYF. Written as DNA, the CDR3 is TGTGCCAGCAGTCCCCCGGACTGGTACCAAGAGACCCAGTACTTC.